This T cell receptor beta chain appears in the sequencing data of a study of blood T cell repertoires in COVID-19 (dated by TCRdb to 2020 to 2021). Some background on the complete study: The collaborator samples originated in the United States, Italy and Spain and spanned the acute and convalescent phases of COVID-19. The material from the prospective study consisted of cDNA or gDNA derived from T cells, B-cell-depleted T cells, or PBMCs. Deeply sampled blood TCRbeta repertoires from subjects exposed to, actively infected with, or recovered from COVID-19 were included in the dataset. A freely available public database, intended as a resource for researchers studying the immune response to SARS-CoV-2, is where the repertoires were released. Samples were obtained from the ongoing ImmuneRACE study (first 160 participants) and from over 1,000 subjects provided by 6 global collaborators. The sample metadata nearly always contained a de-identified subject ID, COVID-19 status, age in years and sex. Where available, HLA class I and class II types were taken from metadata supplied by the sample provider and were not determined by assay-based typing.

TCRbeta CDR3 regions were amplified from genomic DNA by means of the immunoSEQ Assay, a bias-controlled multiplex PCR. From the authors' description of their analysis: The number of nucleated cells in each sample was estimated by amplification of reference gene primers within the assay. To quantify the absolute abundance of each unique TCRbeta CDR3 rearrangement, sequence reads were collapsed and filtered. For each sample, productive Simpson clonality was calculated by taking the square root of Simpson's diversity index across productive rearrangements. TCRdb took over this immuneACCESS table, retaining in-frame rearrangements with V and J assigned. Such tables are incomplete; in checked studies, under half of the missing clones stem from an unresolved V gene, and the remainder is unexplained. V and J calls and clone size are those listed in that table; D and trimming were worked out from the DNA. The sample records roughly 180,000 clones, around 80% of which are singletons. Roughly 6.3% of the sample lies in the top ten.

What the study reported, not specific to this receptor: The quantity of clinical and demographic metadata differed by source and by participant and was supplied without curation.

A word on this clone: Its antigen has not been determined. Base qualities are missing; no much larger clone stands one base away.

Collaborating institutions collected whole blood in K2EDTA tubes following their own protocols. For TCRbeta analysis, collaborators shipped samples as frozen whole blood, isolated PBMCs, or DNA extracted from either of those sample types. The CDR3 has 16 amino acids, counting the end cysteine and phenylalanine. Only the CDR3 part of the read is kept: 48 bases, read in frame from the first base. CDR1 and CDR2, looked up from the germline V gene, are KGHSH and LQKENI. Trimming accounts for 3 bases at V and 1 base at J, while the number of junction bases matched to no gene is 7. Sequenced sample: peripheral blood. Recombination connected TRBV18 to TRBJ1-1, and 8 junctional nucleotides match TRBD1. This TCR was recovered from a human donor in a cohort sampled during active COVID-19. The CDR3 reads as follows: CASSPATGATNTEAFF. The sequenced DNA is TGTGCCAGCTCACCCGCGACAGGGGCCACGAACACTGAAGCTTTCTTT.